This T cell receptor (beta chain) was obtained from a study of T cell clonotyping in hematopoietic cell transplantation. Across the whole study: Cytoreduction preceded collection of pretransplant recipient samples.

Comment on this clone: What it recognizes is unknown.

Specified time point: recipient sample about 28 days before transplant, after cytoreduction. Study-wide points: Pathologically expanded recipient clonotypes increased progressively from day 30 to day 180 as diversity fell. Higher Inverse Simpson Index values in graft donor and pretransplant recipient predicted broader posttransplant TCR diversity. CD4 and CD8 repertoire contributions could not be separated without sorting.

Generated by immunoSEQ multiplex PCR, the TCRdb table keeps only in-frame clones and is missing some. The sample consists of roughly 80,000 clones, almost 97% of them appearing once. The clonotype comes from a woman in her forties or fifties with acute myeloid leukemia. Some clones in this sample may be carry-over from other donors' samples. The input for sequencing was peripheral blood mononuclear cells, taken before stem cell transplant.

CDR3 amino acids: CASSPDRGNEQFF. CDR3 DNA: TGTGCCAGCAGCCCAGACAGGGGGAATGAGCAGTTCTTC. The J gene is TRBJ2-1, the V gene TRBV7-2; TRBD1 agrees at 9 bases. This CDR3 has 13 amino acids. Germline CDR1 and CDR2: SGHTA and FQGNSA. Germline trimming cut 5 bases from V and 7 bases from J; bases unmatched to any gene: 3.